This entry describes one T cell receptor beta chain. This PCR relied on a set of 60 Vbeta primers and 13 Jbeta primers. Sequencing was performed with immunoSEQ multiplex PCR; in TCRdb, only in-frame clones are kept and a portion is missing. The data contain 210,000 or so clones, 60% to 80% of them singletons. V was clipped by 0 bases and J by 12 bases; unmatched bases: 11. Germline CDR1 LGHNA, CDR2 YNFKEQ. The CDR3 contains 15 residues. This entry belongs to a study of cytomegalovirus exposure and HLA in healthy donors. The TCR was taken from a man aged 18 to 29 in good health and CMV-seronegative. Sequencing was performed on PBMCs. The chain recombines TRBV4-2 with TRBJ2-1, with 7 bases identical to TRBD2. The CDR3 loop is CASSQDRNGGERQFF. DNA for the CDR3: TGTGCCAGCAGCCAAGACCGAAATGGGGGGGAACGGCAGTTCTTC.